The clone carrying this T cell receptor beta chain was counted at least ten times. The antigen remains undetermined. This specimen comes from a study of T cells in Graves' hyperthyroidism and ophthalmopathy. Whole-study findings and limits: The model's output predicted ophthalmopathy at a median of 6.5 months prior to onset. Blood shared most expanded thyroid clonotypes above 0.001.

Germline V gene data show CDR1 as GTSNPN and CDR2 as SVGIG (reference sequence). V was clipped by 0 bases and J by 1 base, with 12 bases between them. This CDR3 region has 15 residues. RNA transcripts gave rise to amplified TCR beta CDR3 regions. An initial round of RT-PCR targeting the TCR CDR3 relied on the HTBI primer set. TCRdb reprocessed the multiplex PCR reads via MiXCR and lists one record per CDR3 protein. The sample lists 280,000 or so distinct CDR3 sequences; 20% to 30% were seen once. Each patient was aged 18 to 65 and had newly diagnosed hyperthyroidism of under 2 months' duration. The TCR sequence derives from a man in his forties with Graves' hyperthyroidism that later progressed to Graves' ophthalmopathy. The chain is built from TRBV30 and TRBJ1-2; a possible D gene is TRBD1 (5 bases). Sequencing was carried out using blood. CDR3 nucleotide sequence: TGTGCCTGGAGTGTGGGGGACGGGCTTAACTATGGCTACACCTTC. This encodes CAWSVGDGLNYGYTF.